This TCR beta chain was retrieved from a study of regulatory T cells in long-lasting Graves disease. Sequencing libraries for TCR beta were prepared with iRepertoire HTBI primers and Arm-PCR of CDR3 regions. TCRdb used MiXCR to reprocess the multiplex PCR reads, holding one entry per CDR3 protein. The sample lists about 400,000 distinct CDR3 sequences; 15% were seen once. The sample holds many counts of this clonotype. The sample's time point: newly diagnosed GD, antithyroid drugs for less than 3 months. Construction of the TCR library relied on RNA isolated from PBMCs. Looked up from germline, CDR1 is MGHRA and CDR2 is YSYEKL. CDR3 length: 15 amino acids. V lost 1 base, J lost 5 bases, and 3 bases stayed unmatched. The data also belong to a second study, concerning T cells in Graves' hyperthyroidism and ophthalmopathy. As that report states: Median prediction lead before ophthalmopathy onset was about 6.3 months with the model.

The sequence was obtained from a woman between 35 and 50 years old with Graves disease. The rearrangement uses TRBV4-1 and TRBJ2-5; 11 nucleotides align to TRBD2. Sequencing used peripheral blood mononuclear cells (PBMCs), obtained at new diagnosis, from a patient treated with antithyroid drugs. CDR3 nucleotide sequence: TGCGCCAGCAGCCAAGTTAGCGGGAGGGCCGAGACCCAGTACTTC. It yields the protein CASSQVSGRAETQYF.